These 9 T cell receptor beta chains were sequenced from one sample in a study of cytomegalovirus exposure and HLA in healthy donors. PCR involved 60 Vbeta and 13 Jbeta primers. Data came from immunoSEQ multiplex PCR; TCRdb stores just in-frame clones and leaves some out. In the table there are about 180,000 clones, around 80% of which are singletons. The sample comprised PBMCs. These receptors were obtained from a man aged 35-49 years in good health and CMV-seronegative.

The V and J genes are TRBV10-3 and TRBJ2-1, with 9 bases aligning to TRBD1. V lost 4 bases to trimming and J lost 9 bases; unmatched junction nucleotides: 7. Germline lookup yields CDR1 ENHRY and CDR2 SYGVKD. This CDR3 region has 14 residues. This CDR3 reads CAISGDRAFGEQFF. The CDR3 coding sequence is TGTGCCATCAGTGGGGACAGGGCGTTTGGTGAGCAGTTCTTC.

The rearrangement joins TRBV29-1 to TRBJ2-3; TRBD1 might be the D (8 bases). The CDR3 contains 13 residues. V gave up 6 bases and J gave up 5 bases, with 15 bases separating them. Germline V gene data show CDR1 as SQVTM and CDR2 as ANQGSEA. The CDR3 region has the DNA TGCAGCGTCCACAGGGGGAGGGGAGATACGCAGTATTTT. The encoded protein is CSVHRGRGDTQYF.

This chain uses TRBV18 with TRBJ2-7; TRBD1 matches at 8 bases. The CDR3 is 14 residues long. Germline V lookup: CDR1 KGHSH, CDR2 LQKENI. V shed 1 base, J shed 6 bases, and the junction held 5 bases outside the gene matches. DNA of the CDR3: TGTGCCAGCTCACCACGGACAGGGATCTTCGAGCAGTACTTC. Its protein is CASSPRTGIFEQYF.

The rearrangement joins TRBV29-1 to TRBJ2-7; tentatively, D is TRBD1 (5 bases). Germline loops: CDR1 SQVTM, CDR2 ANQGSEA. V gave up 3 bases and J gave up 5 bases, with 11 bases separating them. CDR3 size: 12 residues. CDR3 region: CSVDRGRDEQYF. CDR3 DNA: TGCAGCGTTGATAGGGGCAGGGACGAGCAGTACTTC.

V gene TRBV30 combines with J gene TRBJ1-1; no definite D call. The CDR3 sequence is 11 residues long. Germline values: CDR1 GTSNPN, CDR2 SVGIG (reference sequence). V dropped 4 bases and J dropped 3 bases, with 6 bases sitting between them. In DNA, the CDR3 is TGTGCCTGGAACTCCTACACTGAAGCTTTCTTT. It specifies CAWNSYTEAFF. Full variable domain (rest looked up from reference TRBV30 and TRBJ1-1): SQTIHQWPATLVQPVGSPLSLECTVEGTSNPNLYWYRQAAGRGLQLLFYSVGIGQISSEVPQNLSASRPQDRQFILSSKKLLLSDSGFYLCAWNSYTEAFFGQGTRLTVV.

J is TRBJ2-7 and V is TRBV27; 8 nucleotides match TRBD1. CDR1 is MNHEY, CDR2 SMNVEV, per germline (reference sequence). With 6 bases clipped from V and 6 bases from J, the junction kept 13 bases outside the gene matches. The CDR3 runs to 15 residues. Written as DNA, the CDR3 is TGTGCCAGCAGAACTTTACAGGGGGTATTACGCGAGCAGTACTTC. Its protein product is CASRTLQGVLREQYF.

This rearrangement joins TRBV5-1 to TRBJ1-2; 8 bases line up with TRBD1. V was pared by 0 bases and J by 8 bases, with 6 bases of the junction left unmatched. The CDR3 sequence is 14 residues long. Germline lookup yields CDR1 SGHRS and CDR2 YFSETQ. The CDR3 region is CASSLEAQGAGYTF. The DNA for the CDR3 is TGCGCCAGCAGCTTGGAAGCCCAGGGGGCCGGCTACACCTTC. The full variable domain, in which reference TRBV5-1 and TRBJ1-2 provide the parts outside the CDR3, is KAGVTQTPRYLIKTRGQQVTLSCSPISGHRSVSWYQQTPGQGLQFLFEYFSETQRNKGNFPGRFSGRQFSNSRSEMNVSTLELGDSALYLCASSLEAQGAGYTFGSGTRLTVV.

The chain joins TRBV27 to TRBJ1-6; D possibly corresponds to TRBD1 (5 bases). Germline loops: CDR1 MNHEY, CDR2 SMNVEV (reference sequence). V was shortened by 3 bases and J by 9 bases, with 12 bases between the two germline ends. CDR3 length: 14 amino acids. CDR3 nucleotide sequence: TGTGCCAGCAGTTTTCAGGGCATGGTTTCACCCCTCCACTTT. It codes for CASSFQGMVSPLHF.

The chain recombines TRBV7-9 with TRBJ2-7; D remains unclear. V was trimmed by 1 base and J by 5 bases, leaving 15 bases between them. The CDR3 runs 15 residues. The germline CDR1 and CDR2 sequences are SEHNR and FQNEAQ (reference sequence). Here the CDR3 reads CASSLGQIPTHEQYF. The CDR3 nucleotides are TGTGCCAGCAGCTTAGGTCAGATCCCCACGCACGAGCAGTACTTC.